A selection of T cell receptor beta chains follows, all from one sample in a study of shared clonotypes between healthy human individuals. Profiled with immunoSEQ multiplex PCR; TCRdb holds only in-frame clones, not every one. The sample has millions of clones; 85% to 95% are singletons. Sample: naive CD4+ T cells sorted from blood. The receptors were gathered from a man between 18 and 35 years old in good health. The CDR3 runs from the conserved cysteine through the conserved F or W. A D gene is named only where the DNA matches it firmly. Not all rows give a size; the values are once, few, many and, for expanded clones, a class.

v_gene	abundance	j_gene	d_gene	CDR3aa	CDR3nt
TRBV10-3	-	TRBJ2-7	TRBD2	CATPPRLAGLSYEQYF	TGTGCCACCCCCCCCCGACTAGCGGGGCTTTCCTACGAGCAGTACTTC
TRBV11-3	-	TRBJ2-7	-	CASSLGGSSYEQYF	TGTGCCAGCAGCCTAGGGGGGAGCTCCTACGAGCAGTACTTC
TRBV28	-	TRBJ2-7	-	CATHGGSRYEQYF	TGTGCCACCCACGGGGGCAGTCGCTACGAGCAGTACTTC
TRBV11-2	-	TRBJ2-7	TRBD1	CASSADRESYEQYF	TGTGCCAGCAGCGCAGACAGGGAAAGCTACGAGCAGTACTTC
TRBV5-4	-	TRBJ2-3	-	CASSTDWAGTDTQYF	TGTGCCAGCAGCACAGACTGGGCGGGCACAGATACGCAGTATTTT
TRBV7-9	-	TRBJ2-5	-	CASSLNGTNPREQYF	TGTGCCAGCAGCTTGAACGGAACTAACCCTAGGGAGCAGTACTTC
TRBV7-9	-	TRBJ2-6	TRBD1	CASSPGQGKAGANVLTF	TGTGCCAGCAGCCCAGGACAGGGCAAGGCTGGGGCCAACGTCCTGACTTTC
TRBV5-6	-	TRBJ1-2	-	CASSTDGLIYGYTF	TGTGCCAGCAGCACTGACGGACTGATCTATGGCTACACCTTC
TRBV4-3	-	TRBJ1-2	TRBD1	CASSQVGGQVRGYTF	TGCGCCAGCAGCCAAGTTGGCGGACAGGTCCGGGGCTACACCTTC
TRBV12-5	-	TRBJ1-2	TRBD1	CASGLIPGGANYGYTF	TGTGCTAGTGGTTTAATTCCAGGGGGAGCAAACTATGGCTACACCTTC
TRBV5-1	-	TRBJ2-2	TRBD1	CASSWGDRDTGELFF	TGCGCCAGCAGCTGGGGGGACAGGGACACCGGGGAGCTGTTTTTT
TRBV7-7	-	TRBJ1-1	-	CASSFERNTEAFF	TGTGCTAGCAGCTTCGAACGGAACACTGAAGCTTTCTTT
TRBV28	once	TRBJ1-5	-	CASSSSEGPLGQPQHF	TGTGCCAGCAGTTCTTCAGAGGGTCCACTTGGTCAGCCCCAGCATTTT